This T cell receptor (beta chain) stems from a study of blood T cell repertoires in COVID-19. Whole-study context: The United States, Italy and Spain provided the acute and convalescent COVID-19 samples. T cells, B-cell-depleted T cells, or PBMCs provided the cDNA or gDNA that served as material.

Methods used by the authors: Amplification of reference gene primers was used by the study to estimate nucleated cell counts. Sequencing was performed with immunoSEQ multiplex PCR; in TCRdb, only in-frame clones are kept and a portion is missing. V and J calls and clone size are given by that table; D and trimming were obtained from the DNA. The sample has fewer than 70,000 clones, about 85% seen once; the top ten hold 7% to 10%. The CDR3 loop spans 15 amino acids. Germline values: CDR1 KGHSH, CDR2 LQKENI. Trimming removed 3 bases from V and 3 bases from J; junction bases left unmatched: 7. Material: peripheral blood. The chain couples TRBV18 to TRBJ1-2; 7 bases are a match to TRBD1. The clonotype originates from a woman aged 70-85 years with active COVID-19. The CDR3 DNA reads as TGTGCCAGCTCACCGACGACAGGGTCGGACTATGGCTACACCTTC. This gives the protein CASSPTTGSDYGYTF.